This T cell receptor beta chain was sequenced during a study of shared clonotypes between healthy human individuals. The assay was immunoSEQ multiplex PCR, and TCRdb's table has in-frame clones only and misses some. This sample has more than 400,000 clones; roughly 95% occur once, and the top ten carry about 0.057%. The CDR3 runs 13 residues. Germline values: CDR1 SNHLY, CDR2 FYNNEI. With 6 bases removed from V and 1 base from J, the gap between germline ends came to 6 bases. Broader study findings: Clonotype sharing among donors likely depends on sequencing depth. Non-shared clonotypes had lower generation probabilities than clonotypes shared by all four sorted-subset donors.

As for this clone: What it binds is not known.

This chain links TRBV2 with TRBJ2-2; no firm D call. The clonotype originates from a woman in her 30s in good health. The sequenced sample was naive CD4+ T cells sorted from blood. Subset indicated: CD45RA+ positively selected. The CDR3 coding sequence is TGTGCCAGCAGAGTACAGAACACCGGGGAGCTGTTTTTT. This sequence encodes CASRVQNTGELFF.